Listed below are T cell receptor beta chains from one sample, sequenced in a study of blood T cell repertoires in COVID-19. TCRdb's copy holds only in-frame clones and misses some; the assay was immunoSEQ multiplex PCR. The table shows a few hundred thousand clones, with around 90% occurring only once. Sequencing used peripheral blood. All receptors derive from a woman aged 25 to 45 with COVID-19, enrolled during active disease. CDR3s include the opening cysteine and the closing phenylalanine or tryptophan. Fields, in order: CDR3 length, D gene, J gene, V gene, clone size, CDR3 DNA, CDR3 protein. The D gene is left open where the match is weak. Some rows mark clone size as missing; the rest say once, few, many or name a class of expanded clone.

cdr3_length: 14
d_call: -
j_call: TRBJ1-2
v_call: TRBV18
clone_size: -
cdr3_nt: TGTGCCAGCTCACAGACAGAGGGGGACTATGGCTACACCTTC
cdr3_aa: CASSQTEGDYGYTF

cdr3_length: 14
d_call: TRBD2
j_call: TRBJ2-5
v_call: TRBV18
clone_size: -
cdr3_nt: TGTGCCAGCTCACCGGGACTAGTCAGGGAGACCCAGTACTTC
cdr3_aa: CASSPGLVRETQYF

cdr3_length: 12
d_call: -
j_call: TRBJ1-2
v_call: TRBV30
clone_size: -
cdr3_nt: TGTGCCTGGAACCTGGGGGGGGGTCCTGGCACCTTC
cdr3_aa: CAWNLGGGPGTF

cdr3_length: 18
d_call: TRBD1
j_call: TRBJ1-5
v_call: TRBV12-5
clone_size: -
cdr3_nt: TGTGCTAGTGGTTTCCTAGAACGGGACAGGGGGCTTGATCAGCCCCAGCATTTT
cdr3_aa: CASGFLERDRGLDQPQHF

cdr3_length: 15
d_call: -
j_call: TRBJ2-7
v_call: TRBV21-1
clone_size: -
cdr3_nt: TGCGGGGCTGTTCTTACGAGGGGGCCGCCCTACGAGCAGTACTTC
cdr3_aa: CGAVLTRGPPYEQYF

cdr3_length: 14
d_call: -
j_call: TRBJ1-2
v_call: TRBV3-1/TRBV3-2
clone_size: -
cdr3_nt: TGTGCCAGCAGCCAAGGGGCAGGGGTCTATGGCTACACCTTC
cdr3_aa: CASSQGAGVYGYTF

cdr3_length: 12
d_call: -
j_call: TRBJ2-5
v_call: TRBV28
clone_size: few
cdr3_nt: TGTGCCAGCAATGTCAACCAAGAGACCCAGTACTTC
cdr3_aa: CASNVNQETQYF

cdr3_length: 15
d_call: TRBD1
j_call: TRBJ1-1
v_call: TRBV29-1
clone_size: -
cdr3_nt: TGCAGCGTTGAAGTGCAGGGGGGCGTGAACACTGAAGCTTTCTTT
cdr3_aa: CSVEVQGGVNTEAFF

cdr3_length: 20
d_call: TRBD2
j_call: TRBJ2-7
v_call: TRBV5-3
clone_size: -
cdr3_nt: TGTGCCAGAAGCTCACAGGGCGGACTAGCGGGGGGCCTCCCTACCTACGAGCAGTACTTC
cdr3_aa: CARSSQGGLAGGLPTYEQYF

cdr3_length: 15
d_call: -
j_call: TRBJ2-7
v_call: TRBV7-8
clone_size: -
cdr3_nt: TGTGCCAGCAGCCGTCTTCTTTCCTCCTCCTACGAGCAGTACTTC
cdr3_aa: CASSRLLSSSYEQYF

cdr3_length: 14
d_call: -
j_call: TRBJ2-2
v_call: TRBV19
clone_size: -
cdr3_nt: TGTGCCAGTCGTTTACAGGGGAACACCGGGGAGCTGTTTTTT
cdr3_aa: CASRLQGNTGELFF

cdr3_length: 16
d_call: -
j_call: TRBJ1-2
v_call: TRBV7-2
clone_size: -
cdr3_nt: TGTGCCAGCAGCCTAAAGGAGGGATCTAGAACGGGAGGCTACACCTTC
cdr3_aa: CASSLKEGSRTGGYTF

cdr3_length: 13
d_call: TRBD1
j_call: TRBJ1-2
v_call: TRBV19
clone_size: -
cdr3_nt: TGTGCCAGTAAGATACAGGGGGCAGGCGGCTACACCTTC
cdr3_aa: CASKIQGAGGYTF

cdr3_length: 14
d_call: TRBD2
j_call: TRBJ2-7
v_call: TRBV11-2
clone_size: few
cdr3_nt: TGTGCCAGTGGGGCCGGGACTAGCGGCTACGAGCAGTACTTC
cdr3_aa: CASGAGTSGYEQYF

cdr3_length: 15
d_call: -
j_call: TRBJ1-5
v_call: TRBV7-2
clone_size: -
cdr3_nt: TGTGCCAGCAGCCCTACGGTGCAGGTGAATCAGCCCCAGCATTTT
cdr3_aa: CASSPTVQVNQPQHF

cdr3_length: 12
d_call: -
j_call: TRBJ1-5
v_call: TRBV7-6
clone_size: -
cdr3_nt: TGTGCCAGCAGCTTAGTCGGGGGGCCCCAGCATTTT
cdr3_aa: CASSLVGGPQHF

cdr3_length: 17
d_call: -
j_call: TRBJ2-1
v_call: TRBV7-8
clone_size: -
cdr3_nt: TGTGCCAGCATCCAAGTTGTCGGAGACGGGATCTACAATGAGCAGTTCTTC
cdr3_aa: CASIQVVGDGIYNEQFF

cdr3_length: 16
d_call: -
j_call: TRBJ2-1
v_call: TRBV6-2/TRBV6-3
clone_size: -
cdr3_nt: TGTGCCAGCAGCCCTAGGGGGACGGCCGGGCGCAATGAGCAGTTCTTC
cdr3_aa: CASSPRGTAGRNEQFF

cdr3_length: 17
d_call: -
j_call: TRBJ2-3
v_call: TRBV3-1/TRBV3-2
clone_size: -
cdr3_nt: TGTGCCAGCAGCCACCCCCCGGGGAAAAGGTTTGCAGATACGCAGTATTTT
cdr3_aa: CASSHPPGKRFADTQYF

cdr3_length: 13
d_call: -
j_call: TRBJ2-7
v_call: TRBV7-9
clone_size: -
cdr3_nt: TGTGCCAGCAGCTTACAGGGGTCCCACGAGCAGTACTTC
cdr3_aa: CASSLQGSHEQYF

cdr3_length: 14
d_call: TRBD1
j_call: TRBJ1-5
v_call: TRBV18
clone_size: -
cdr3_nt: TGTGCCAGCTCACCTCAGGGGGCCAATCAGCCCCAGCATTTT
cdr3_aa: CASSPQGANQPQHF

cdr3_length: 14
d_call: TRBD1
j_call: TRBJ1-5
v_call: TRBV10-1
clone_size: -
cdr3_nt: TGCGCCAGCAGTGAGACAGGGGTGGGTCAGCCCCAGCATTTT
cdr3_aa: CASSETGVGQPQHF

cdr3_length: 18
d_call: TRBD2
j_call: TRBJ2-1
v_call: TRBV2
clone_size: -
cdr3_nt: TGTGCCAGCAGTGGAGTTGGGACTAGCGGGGAGTACTACAATGAGCAGTTCTTC
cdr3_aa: CASSGVGTSGEYYNEQFF

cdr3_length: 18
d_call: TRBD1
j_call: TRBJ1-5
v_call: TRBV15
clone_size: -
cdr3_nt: TGTGCCACCAGCCCTGCTCAACTTCGGACAGGGTTCAATCAGCCCCAGCATTTT
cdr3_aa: CATSPAQLRTGFNQPQHF

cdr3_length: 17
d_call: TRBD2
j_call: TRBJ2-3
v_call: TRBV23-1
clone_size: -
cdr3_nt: TGCGCCAGCAGTCAAGGCAGCGGGAGTTCCGTCCCTCCGACGCAGTATTTT
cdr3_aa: CASSQGSGSSVPPTQYF

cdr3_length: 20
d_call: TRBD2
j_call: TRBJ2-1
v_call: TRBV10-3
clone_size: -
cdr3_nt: TGTGCCATCAGTGGGGGTGGAGGACTAGCGGGAGTAGGCCCCTACAATGAGCAGTTCTTC
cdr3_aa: CAISGGGGLAGVGPYNEQFF

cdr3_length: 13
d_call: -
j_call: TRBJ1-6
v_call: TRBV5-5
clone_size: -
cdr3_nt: TGTGCCAGCAGCCGGTTCTCCGATTCACCCCTCCACTTT
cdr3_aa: CASSRFSDSPLHF

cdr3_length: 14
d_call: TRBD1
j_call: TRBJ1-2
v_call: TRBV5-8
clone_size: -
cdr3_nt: TGTGCCAGCAGCTTAGGACAGGGGGGTCGTGGCTACACCTTC
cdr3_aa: CASSLGQGGRGYTF

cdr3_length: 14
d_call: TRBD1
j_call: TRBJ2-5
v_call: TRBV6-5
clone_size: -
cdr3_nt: TGTGCCAGCAGAGGACAGGGAGGAGGAGAGACCCAGTACTTC
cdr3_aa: CASRGQGGGETQYF

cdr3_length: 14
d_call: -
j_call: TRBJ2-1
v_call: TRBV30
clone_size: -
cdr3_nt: TGTGCCTGGGGTAGTCACCCCAGGGACAATGAGCAGTTCTTC
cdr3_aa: CAWGSHPRDNEQFF

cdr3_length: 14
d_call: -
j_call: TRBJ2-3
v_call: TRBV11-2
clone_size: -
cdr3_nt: TGTGCCAGCAGCTTAGCACAGGGAGTAGATACGCAGTATTTT
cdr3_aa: CASSLAQGVDTQYF

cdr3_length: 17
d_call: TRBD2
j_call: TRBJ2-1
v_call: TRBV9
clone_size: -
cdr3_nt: TGTGCCAGCAGCGTAGGGCTAGCGGGAAGTGGCTACAATGAGCAGTTCTTC
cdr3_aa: CASSVGLAGSGYNEQFF

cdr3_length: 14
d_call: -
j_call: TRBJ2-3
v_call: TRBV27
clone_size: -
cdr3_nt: TGTGCCAGCAGCCAGCGGGCCCGGCCGGATACGCAGTATTTT
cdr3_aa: CASSQRARPDTQYF

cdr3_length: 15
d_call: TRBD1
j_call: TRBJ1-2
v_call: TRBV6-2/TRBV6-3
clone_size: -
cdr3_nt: TGTGCCAGCAGCCCGCGCCGGACAGGGACCGGTGGCTACACCTTC
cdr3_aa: CASSPRRTGTGGYTF

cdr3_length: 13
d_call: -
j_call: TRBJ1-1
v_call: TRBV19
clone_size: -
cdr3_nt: TGTGCCAGTGGACTGATAGGGAACACTGAAGCTTTCTTT
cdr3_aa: CASGLIGNTEAFF

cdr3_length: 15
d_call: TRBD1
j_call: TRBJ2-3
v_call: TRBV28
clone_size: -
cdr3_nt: TGTGCCAGCAGTTTCGGGACAGGGGGGGCAGATACGCAGTATTTT
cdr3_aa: CASSFGTGGADTQYF

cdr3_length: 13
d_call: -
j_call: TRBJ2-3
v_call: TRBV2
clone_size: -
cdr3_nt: TGTGCCAGCAGTGAGGAGTTTACAGATACGCAGTATTTT
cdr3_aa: CASSEEFTDTQYF

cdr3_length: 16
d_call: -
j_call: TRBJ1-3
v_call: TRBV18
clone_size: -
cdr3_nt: TGTGCCAGCTCACCTTATGACAGTAAGGGCGGAAACACCATATATTTT
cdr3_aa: CASSPYDSKGGNTIYF

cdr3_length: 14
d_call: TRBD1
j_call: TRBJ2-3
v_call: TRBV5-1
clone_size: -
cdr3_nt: TGCGCCAGCAGCCGGGACAGAAGCACAGATACGCAGTATTTT
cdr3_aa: CASSRDRSTDTQYF

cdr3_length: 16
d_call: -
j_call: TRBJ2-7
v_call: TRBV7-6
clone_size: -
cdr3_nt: TGTGCCAGCAGCTTCCCTGGGGCGGGGCGAACCTACGAGCAGTACTTC
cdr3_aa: CASSFPGAGRTYEQYF

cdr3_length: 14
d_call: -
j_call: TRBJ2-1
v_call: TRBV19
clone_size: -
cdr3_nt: TGTGCCAGTAGTATTGTAGTCTCCTACAATGAGCAGTTCTTC
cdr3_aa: CASSIVVSYNEQFF

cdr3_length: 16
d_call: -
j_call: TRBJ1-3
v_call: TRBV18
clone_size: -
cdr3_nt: TGTGCCAGCTCACCACCCGGGGGTCCCTCTGGAAACACCATATATTTT
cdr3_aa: CASSPPGGPSGNTIYF

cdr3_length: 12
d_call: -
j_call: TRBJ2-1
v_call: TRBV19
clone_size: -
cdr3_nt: TGTGCCAGTAACCTAGGTCCCAATGAGCAGTTCTTC
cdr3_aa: CASNLGPNEQFF

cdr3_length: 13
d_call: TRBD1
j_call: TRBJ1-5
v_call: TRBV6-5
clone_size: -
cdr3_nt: TGTGCCTGCCGGGACAGGGGCGTCCAGCCCCAGCATTTT
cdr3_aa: CACRDRGVQPQHF